The 12 T cell receptor beta chains presented below share a single source sample, sequenced in a study of CD8 T cells in ankylosing spondylitis. A single record per CDR3 protein comes from TCRdb applying MiXCR to the 5' RACE reads. The sample yields some 54,000 distinct CDR3 sequences, approximately 8% seen once. The sequenced material came from blood, either unsorted or a sorted T cell fraction (not recorded which). These receptors were obtained from a female donor with ankylosing spondylitis or in good health (not recorded which).

This clonotype was counted at least ten times. This sequence joins TRBV29-1 and TRBJ2-3, with D perhaps TRBD1 (5 bases). The germline V gene encodes CDR1 SQVTM and CDR2 ANQGSEA. Trimming removed 7 bases at V and 0 bases at J, with 11 bases between. The length of the CDR3 is 13 residues. The CDR3 bases are TGCAGCGCCGACAGCACTAGCACAGATACGCAGTATTTT. Translation: CSADSTSTDTQYF.

The rearrangement links TRBV20-1 to TRBJ2-2; D perhaps matches TRBD1 (5 bases). V was pared by 5 bases and J by 3 bases, with 16 bases between. Germline loops: CDR1 DFQATT, CDR2 SNEGSKA (reference sequence). The CDR3 is made up of 15 amino acids. The CDR3 loop is CSASTGRADTGELFF. CDR3 DNA sequence: TGCAGTGCTTCCACGGGCAGGGCTGACACCGGGGAGCTGTTTTTT.

The chain employs TRBV4-1 and TRBJ1-1; no clear D. The germline V gene encodes CDR1 MGHRA and CDR2 YSYEKL. V was clipped by 4 bases and J by 3 bases, with 15 bases between them. CDR3 length equals 15 residues. CDR3 sequence reads: CASSRLGISHTEAFF. In DNA, the CDR3 is TGCGCCAGCAGCCGATTAGGGATCAGCCACACTGAAGCTTTCTTT.

The chain uses TRBV11-2 and TRBJ2-7; the D is unclear. CDR1 and CDR2 from the germline V gene are SGHAT and FQNNGV. V was trimmed by 0 bases and J by 0 bases, leaving 9 bases between them. The CDR3 covers 15 residues. Here the CDR3 reads CASSLETVTSYEQYF. The CDR3 DNA reads TGTGCCAGCAGCTTAGAAACAGTTACCTCCTACGAGCAGTACTTC.

Ten or more counts support this clonotype. The chain recombines TRBV6-5 with TRBJ2-3, with TRBD2 matching 11 bases. J gave up 6 bases and V 4 bases, and 12 bases lay outside the gene matches. The CDR3 has 17 amino acids. The germline gives CDR1 MNHEY, CDR2 SVGAGI. The CDR3, as DNA: TGTGCCAGCAGTTCCACATCACGACTAGCGGGGTATGATACGCAGTATTTT. Translated, it gives CASSSTSRLAGYDTQYF.

This clonotype was observed many times. This chain's CDR3 is CASSQDQGWNEQFF. Written as DNA, the CDR3 is TGTGCCAGCAGCCAAGATCAGGGGTGGAATGAGCAGTTCTTC. V is TRBV3-1 and J is TRBJ2-1; D might be TRBD1 (6 bases). Germline assignment: CDR1 LGHDT and CDR2 YNNKEL (reference sequence). The CDR3 runs 14 residues. Trimming cost V 0 bases and J 7 bases, with 10 bases left between them.

This clonotype came up many times. The genes are TRBV28 and TRBJ1-5; D perhaps matches TRBD1 (6 bases). V was clipped by 4 bases and J by 8 bases, with 21 bases between them. CDR3 length equals 16 residues. Germline values: CDR1 MDHEN, CDR2 SYDVKM. The CDR3 sequence: CASSSLDRSPGKPQHF. CDR3 bases: TGTGCCAGCAGTTCCTTAGACAGGTCTCCCGGAAAGCCCCAGCATTTT.

This clonotype appeared a few times. The gene calls are TRBV11-3 and TRBJ2-3; D tentatively fits TRBD1 or TRBD2 (6 bases each). The germline gives CDR1 SGHNT, CDR2 YENEEA. V was clipped by 3 bases and J by 4 bases, with 8 bases between them. The CDR3 extends over 13 amino acids. The CDR3 region is CASSFGGPDTQYF. The CDR3 DNA sequence: TGTGCCAGCAGCTTTGGGGGGCCAGATACGCAGTATTTT.

There are many counts of this clonotype. The genes are TRBV4-1 and TRBJ1-2; weak D call: TRBD1 (5 bases). V was pared by 0 bases and J by 8 bases, with 16 bases between. The germline V gene encodes CDR1 MGHRA and CDR2 YSYEKL. The CDR3 has 15 amino acids. CDR3 in DNA: TGCGCCAGCAGCCAAGATGACACTCGCTCAGGGGGCTACACCTTC. Its protein is CASSQDDTRSGGYTF.

Many counts were recorded for this clonotype. The chain combines TRBV7-6 with TRBJ2-1, with 7 nucleotides matching TRBD1. Per the germline V gene, CDR1 is SGHVS and CDR2 is FNYEAQ. This CDR3 has 13 amino acids. With V trimmed by 5 bases and J by 9 bases, 7 bases remained unmatched. CDR3 protein: CASSQQGSGEQFF. The DNA of the CDR3 is TGTGCCAGCAGCCAACAGGGGTCGGGTGAGCAGTTCTTC.

This clonotype was seen ten or more times. The CDR3 is CASSLGRDRAFF. The CDR3 DNA reads TGCGCCAGCAGCTTGGGAAGAGACCGGGCTTTCTTT. This chain connects TRBV5-1 to TRBJ1-1; D unclear. Trimming removed 0 bases at V and 11 bases at J, with 11 bases between. CDR1 is SGHRS and CDR2 is YFSETQ in the germline V gene. This CDR3 spans 12 amino acids. Using reference TRBV5-1 and TRBJ1-1 for the parts outside the CDR3, the full variable domain is KAGVTQTPRYLIKTRGQQVTLSCSPISGHRSVSWYQQTPGQGLQFLFEYFSETQRNKGNFPGRFSGRQFSNSRSEMNVSTLELGDSALYLCASSLGRDRAFFGQGTRLTVV.

At least ten counts were recorded for this clonotype. The CDR3 sequence is CASSISGKAYYGYTF. Here the CDR3 DNA reads TGTGCCAGTAGTATCTCGGGGAAGGCCTACTATGGCTACACCTTC. V is TRBV19 and J is TRBJ1-2, with unresolved D. This CDR3 spans 15 amino acids. Germline CDR1 is LNHDA and CDR2 is SQIVND (reference sequence). The V end lost 3 bases, the J end lost 3 bases, and 14 bases lay between the germline ends.